The present T cell receptor (beta chain) was sequenced within a study of shared clonotypes between healthy human individuals. The CDR3 contains 17 residues. Germline CDR1 LNHDA, CDR2 SQIVND (reference sequence). V dropped 7 bases and J dropped 6; count of bases not matched to a gene: 11. The repertoire was sequenced with immunoSEQ multiplex PCR; TCRdb's copy has only in-frame clones and lacks some. The repertoire includes some 500,000 clones, around 95% of them detected once, and about 0.067% sits in the top ten. The source is a woman aged 30 to 39 in good health. Sequencing used naive CD4+ T cells sorted from blood. Subset indicated: CD45RA+ positively selected. V is TRBV19 and J is TRBJ2-2, with TRBD2 matching over 13 bases. The CDR3 sequence: CASKGLAGSFSPGELFF. CDR3 sequence (DNA): TGTGCCAGTAAGGGACTAGCGGGATCCTTCTCTCCCGGGGAGCTGTTTTTT. The full variable domain, completed using reference TRBV19 and TRBJ2-2, is DGGITQSPKYLFRKEGQNVTLSCEQNLNHDAMYWYRQDPGQGLRLIYYSQIVNDFQKGDIAEGYSVSREKKESFPLTVTSAQKNPTAFYLCASKGLAGSFSPGELFFGEGSRLTVL.